The 16 T cell receptor beta chains listed next were all sequenced from one sample in a study of memory CD4+ T cells and cytomegalovirus serostatus (dated 2019 in TCRdb). Preparation of the library involved the immunoSEQ multiplex PCR assay. Imported from immuneACCESS, the table was reduced by TCRdb to in-frame sequences with V and J called. These copies leave out some clones; in studies compared against another copy, an unresolved V gene accounts for under half, and the cause of the remainder is not known. Recorded for this sample are roughly 60,000 clones; roughly three quarters of them occurred a single time. The ten largest clones represent about 1% of the sample. Single viable CD3+CD4+CD8-CD45RO+ cells were sorted as memory CD4+ T cells on a FACSAria II. The sequenced material came from memory CD4+ T cells from blood. These receptors all stem from an adult in good health and CMV-seronegative.

This clone was counted many times. The chain recombines TRBV19 with TRBJ1-5, with a possible D match to TRBD1 (6 bases). The germline V gene has CDR1 LNHDA and CDR2 SQIVND (reference sequence). This CDR3 spans 14 amino acids. Between the trimmed V and J ends, which lost 3 bases and 6 bases, there was a span of 12 bases. The DNA of the CDR3 is TGTGCCAGTAGTATTGGGGGCGTCGGTCAGCCCCAGCATTTT. Translated: CASSIGGVGQPQHF. The full variable domain, in which reference TRBV19 and TRBJ1-5 provide the parts outside the CDR3, is DGGITQSPKYLFRKEGQNVTLSCEQNLNHDAMYWYRQDPGQGLRLIYYSQIVNDFQKGDIAEGYSVSREKKESFPLTVTSAQKNPTAFYLCASSIGGVGQPQHFGDGTRLSIL.

The rearrangement uses TRBV2 and TRBJ1-2; no reliable D call. Germline CDR1 is SNHLY and CDR2 is FYNNEI. CDR3 size: 15 residues. V was cut by 8 bases and J by 4 bases, with 20 bases left in between. The CDR3 bases are TGTGCCAGCTCCCCTGCCCCTCGACGGAGCTATGGCTACACCTTC. It encodes CASSPAPRRSYGYTF.

A single count supports this clone. The V call is TRBV7-3, the J call TRBJ2-6, with 11 positions matching TRBD2. Losses at the gene ends were 3 bases for V and 0 bases for J; bases not matched to a gene: 16. Germline CDR1 and CDR2: SGHTA and FQGTGA. The CDR3 sequence is 22 residues long. The chain's CDR3 is CASSLLGPGLAVPHSGANVLTF. The CDR3 DNA reads as TGTGCCAGCAGCTTGTTGGGTCCGGGACTAGCGGTCCCTCACTCTGGGGCCAACGTCCTGACTTTC.

This clone was counted a single time. The V gene is TRBV14, the J gene TRBJ1-1; 8 nucleotides agree with TRBD1. Germline CDR1 and CDR2: SGHDN and FVKESK. The J segment lost 5 bases and the V segment lost 5 bases, leaving 4 bases of the junction unmatched. The CDR3 is 13 amino acids. The CDR3 protein is CASSIQGGTEAFF. The CDR3 bases are TGTGCCAGCAGCATACAGGGGGGGACTGAAGCTTTCTTT.

The chain recombines TRBV5-4 with TRBJ1-2; tentative D call: TRBD1 (5 bases). CDR3 length: 14 amino acids. Trimming took 0 bases from V and 5 from J, leaving 11 bases between them. Per germline, CDR1 SGHNT and CDR2 YYREEE (reference sequence). The CDR3 reads CASSLAAGPYGYTF. DNA of the CDR3: TGTGCCAGCAGCTTGGCGGCGGGACCATATGGCTACACCTTC.

This clone was picked up a small number of times. This chain joins TRBV7-2 and TRBJ2-1; no clear D. V lost 0 bases to trimming and J lost 8 bases, with 8 bases between them. Germline CDR1 reads SGHTA; CDR2 reads FQGNSA. The CDR3 is 13 amino acids. In DNA form, the CDR3 reads TGTGCCAGCAGCTTAGCGCGTACGGATGAGCAGTTCTTC. Its protein is CASSLARTDEQFF.

The rearrangement uses TRBV9 and TRBJ2-7; TRBD1 matches at 10 bases. The V gene end was trimmed by 3 bases and the J gene end by 4 bases; junction bases not matched to a gene: 1. The germline V gene has CDR1 SGDLS and CDR2 YYNGEE. This CDR3 is built from 13 residues. In nucleotides, the CDR3 is TGTGCCAGCAGCGGGGGACAGGGGTACGAGCAGTACTTC. This translates into CASSGGQGYEQYF.

J is TRBJ1-4 and V is TRBV4-3; maybe TRBD1 (5 bases). Trimming shortened V by 3 bases and J by 8 bases, and 10 bases separated the two germline ends. The CDR3 runs to 13 residues. CDR1 is LGHNA and CDR2 is YSLEER in the germline V gene. CDR3 in amino acids: CASSQQGGEKLFF. The DNA for the CDR3 is TGCGCCAGCAGCCAGCAGGGCGGAGAAAAACTGTTTTTT.

The chain couples TRBV28 to TRBJ2-3, with 14 bases matching TRBD2. With 6 bases clipped from V and 4 bases from J, the junction kept 9 bases outside the gene matches. The CDR3 is 17 residues long. Germline V gene sequence: CDR1 MDHEN, CDR2 SYDVKM. The CDR3: CASSGTSGRGSPDTQYF. The CDR3 nucleotides are TGTGCCAGCAGCGGGACTAGCGGGAGAGGGAGCCCAGATACGCAGTATTTT.

Note on this clone: The sample has other DNA sequences that encode this CDR3 too. The chain is built from TRBV11-3 and TRBJ2-5; possible D gene TRBD1, 6 bases. CDR1 and CDR2 from the germline V gene are SGHNT and YENEEA. This CDR3 region has 13 residues. The V and J ends lost 5 bases and 2 bases respectively, with 9 bases between them. In nucleotides, the CDR3 is TGTGCCAGCAGCCGAGGACAGCAAGAGACCCAGTACTTC. It yields the protein CASSRGQQETQYF.

J is TRBJ2-7 and V is TRBV6-5; D is undetermined. The ends were cut back, 2 bases at V and 0 bases at J, with 8 bases in the middle. From germline, CDR1 is MNHEY and CDR2 SVGAGI. The CDR3 totals 14 residues. The CDR3 is CASSYMGSSYEQYF. CDR3 nucleotides: TGTGCCAGCAGTTACATGGGTAGCTCCTACGAGCAGTACTTC.

This chain connects TRBV29-1 to TRBJ1-5; no definite D call. Germline V gene lookup returns CDR1 SQVTM and CDR2 ANQGSEA. The CDR3 totals 13 residues. V was cut by 6 bases and J by 5 bases, with 14 bases left in between. CDR3 DNA sequence: TGCAGCGTCGCTCAGGCCAGAGATCAGCCCCAGCATTTT. Amino acid sequence: CSVAQARDQPQHF.

The genes are TRBV5-4 and TRBJ1-2; D possibly corresponds to TRBD1 (6 bases). Trimming removed 4 bases from V and 5 bases from J, with 12 bases in between. Germline CDR1 is SGHNT and CDR2 is YYREEE (reference sequence). The length of the CDR3 is 13 residues. CDR3 DNA sequence: TGTGCCAGCAGCACGAGGGGGAAGTATGGCTACACCTTC. Translating it yields CASSTRGKYGYTF. Full variable domain (rest looked up from reference TRBV5-4 and TRBJ1-2): ETGVTQSPTHLIKTRGQQVTLRCSSQSGHNTVSWYQQALGQGPQFIFQYYREEENGRGNFPPRFSGLQFPNYSSELNVNALELDDSALYLCASSTRGKYGYTFGSGTRLTVV.

The gene calls are TRBV12-5 and TRBJ1-5, with D tentatively TRBD1 (6 bases). V was clipped by 2 bases and J by 4 bases, with 12 bases between them. The CDR3 runs 15 residues. The germline gives CDR1 LGHNT, CDR2 FRNRAP. CDR3 sequence: CASGLLTGENQPQHF. CDR3 nucleotides: TGTGCTAGTGGTTTGTTGACAGGTGAAAATCAGCCCCAGCATTTT.

J is TRBJ1-5 and V is TRBV6-6; a possible D gene is TRBD1 (6 bases). This CDR3 has 14 amino acids. V lost 2 bases, J lost 7 bases, and 12 bases lay in between. Germline V gene sequence: CDR1 MNHNY, CDR2 SVGAGI (reference sequence). CDR3 sequence reads: CASSYRGEEQPQHF. For the CDR3, the DNA is TGTGCCAGCAGTTACAGGGGGGAGGAGCAGCCCCAGCATTTT.

The V call is TRBV5-6, the J call TRBJ2-5; 8 bases are a match to TRBD2. The V gene's germline CDR1 is SGHDT and CDR2 YYEEEE. J gave up 2 bases and V 0 bases, and 0 bases lay outside the gene matches. The CDR3 consists of 14 residues. CDR3 DNA sequence: TGTGCCAGCAGCTTGGGACTAGCGCAAGAGACCCAGTACTTC. It encodes CASSLGLAQETQYF.